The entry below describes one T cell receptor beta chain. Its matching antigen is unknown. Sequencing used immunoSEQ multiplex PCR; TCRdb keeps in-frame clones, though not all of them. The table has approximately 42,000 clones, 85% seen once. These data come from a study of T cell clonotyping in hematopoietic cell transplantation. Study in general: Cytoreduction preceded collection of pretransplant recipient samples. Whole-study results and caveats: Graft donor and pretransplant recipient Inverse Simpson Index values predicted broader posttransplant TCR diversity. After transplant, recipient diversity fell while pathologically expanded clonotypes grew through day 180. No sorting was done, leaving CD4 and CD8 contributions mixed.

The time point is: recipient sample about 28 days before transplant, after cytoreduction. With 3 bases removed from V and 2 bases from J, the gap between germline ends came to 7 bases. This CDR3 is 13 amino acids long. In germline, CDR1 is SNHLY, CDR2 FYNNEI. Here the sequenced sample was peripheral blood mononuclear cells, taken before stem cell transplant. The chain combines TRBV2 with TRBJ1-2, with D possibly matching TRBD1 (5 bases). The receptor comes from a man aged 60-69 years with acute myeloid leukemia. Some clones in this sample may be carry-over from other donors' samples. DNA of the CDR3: TGTGCCAGCAGTGAGGGGCAGAACTATGGCTACACCTTC. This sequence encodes CASSEGQNYGYTF.